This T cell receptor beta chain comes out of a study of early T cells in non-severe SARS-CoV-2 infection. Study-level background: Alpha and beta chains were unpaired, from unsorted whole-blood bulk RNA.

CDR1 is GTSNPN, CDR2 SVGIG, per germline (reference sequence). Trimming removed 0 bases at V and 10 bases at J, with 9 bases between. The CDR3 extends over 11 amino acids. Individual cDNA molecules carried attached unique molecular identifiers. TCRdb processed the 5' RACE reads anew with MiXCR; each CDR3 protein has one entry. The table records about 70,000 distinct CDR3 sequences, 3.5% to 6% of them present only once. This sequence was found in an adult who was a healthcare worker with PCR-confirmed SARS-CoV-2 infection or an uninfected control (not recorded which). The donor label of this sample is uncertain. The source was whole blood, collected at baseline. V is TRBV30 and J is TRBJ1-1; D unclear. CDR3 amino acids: CAWSVILGAFF. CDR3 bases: TGTGCCTGGAGTGTAATCCTGGGAGCTTTCTTT. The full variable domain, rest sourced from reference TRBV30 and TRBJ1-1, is SQTIHQWPATLVQPVGSPLSLECTVEGTSNPNLYWYRQAAGRGLQLLFYSVGIGQISSEVPQNLSASRPQDRQFILSSKKLLLSDSGFYLCAWSVILGAFFGQGTRLTVV.